This passage covers 6 T cell receptor beta chains from one sample sequenced in a study of regulatory T cells in long-lasting Graves disease. Time point: persistent/refractory GD, antithyroid drugs over 5 years with positive TRAb. RNA extracted from PBMCs served as the sequencing template. To make TCR beta libraries, researchers used iRepertoire HTBI primers and Arm-PCR of CDR3 regions. MiXCR, run by TCRdb on the multiplex PCR reads, gives a single entry per CDR3 protein. The sample has roughly 470,000 distinct CDR3 sequences, roughly 20% seen once. Source: peripheral blood mononuclear cells (PBMCs), taken when the disease was refractory, from a patient treated with antithyroid drugs. These receptors were obtained from a female donor with Graves disease.

This clonotype was seen ten or more times. The V call is TRBV28, the J call TRBJ1-5; 10 bases are a match to TRBD1. Trimming at V came to 6 bases and at J to 2 bases, leaving 4 bases not matched to a gene. CDR1 is MDHEN and CDR2 is SYDVKM in the germline V gene. This CDR3 has 15 amino acids. The CDR3 loop reads CASRGQGWGNQPQHF. The CDR3 DNA reads as TGTGCCAGCAGGGGACAGGGGTGGGGCAATCAGCCCCAGCATTTT.

This clonotype was observed a few times. The genes are TRBV6-5 and TRBJ1-3; possibly TRBD1 for D (5 bases). The CDR3 is 18 amino acids. Trimming cost V 4 bases and J 1 base, with 20 bases left between them. Germline V gene data show CDR1 as MNHEY and CDR2 as SVGAGI. CDR3 sequence reads: CASSFRARTGPSGNTIYF. CDR3 coding DNA: TGTGCCAGCAGTTTCCGAGCCCGTACGGGACCTTCTGGAAACACCATATATTTT.

This clonotype was seen ten or more times. The J gene is TRBJ2-7, the V gene TRBV28, with TRBD1 matching over 7 bases. The CDR3 covers 15 residues. The V gene's germline CDR1 is MDHEN and CDR2 SYDVKM. V lost 5 bases, J lost 4 bases, and 11 bases stayed unmatched. The CDR3 DNA follows: TGTGCCAGCAGTCCTGGACAGGCATGGGTTTACGAGCAGTACTTC. The encoded protein is CASSPGQAWVYEQYF.

V is TRBV7-9 and J is TRBJ2-3, with 9 positions matching TRBD1. V was clipped by 5 bases and J by 4 bases; unmatched bases: 7. Germline CDR1 and CDR2: SEHNR and FQNEAQ (reference sequence). There are 15 residues in the CDR3. The CDR3 nucleotides read TGTGCCAGCAGCCCCACAGGGGGCATCCCAGATACGCAGTATTTT. Protein product: CASSPTGGIPDTQYF.

There are many counts of this clonotype. This chain links TRBV6-1 with TRBJ2-7; 12 nucleotides match TRBD2. V was pared by 4 bases and J by 5 bases, with 3 bases of the junction left unmatched. Germline V gene sequence: CDR1 MNHNS, CDR2 SASEGT. The CDR3 is 14 residues long. The CDR3 region is CASSGTSGRNEQYF. CDR3 sequence (DNA): TGTGCCAGCAGTGGAACTAGCGGGAGGAACGAGCAGTACTTC.

The chain couples TRBV3-1 to TRBJ1-3; D ambiguous. This CDR3 contains 17 residues. V lost 4 bases and J 2 bases, leaving 18 bases between the germline ends. Germline assignment: CDR1 LGHDT and CDR2 YNNKEL (reference sequence). CDR3 residues: CASSRGWLESAGNTIYF. In DNA form, the CDR3 reads TGTGCCAGCAGCCGGGGTTGGTTGGAGTCAGCTGGAAACACCATATATTTT.